Following are 6 T cell receptor beta chains from one sample sequenced in a study of CD8 T cells in ankylosing spondylitis. No antigen is known for these receptors. From the 5' RACE reads, TCRdb called clonotypes with MiXCR, one entry per CDR3 protein. The table lists a few hundred thousand distinct CDR3 sequences, 20% to 25% of them singletons, with less than 20% in the top ten. Study-wide results and limits: Characteristic of ankylosing spondylitis blood, it appeared, was a TCR beta motif comprising 7 to 9 highly homologous variants.

Specimen: blood, either unsorted or a sorted T cell fraction (not recorded which). These receptor sequences come from a male donor with ankylosing spondylitis.

This clonotype showed up many times. V gene TRBV4-2 combines with J gene TRBJ2-1; TRBD2 agrees at 8 bases. The V gene's germline CDR1 is LGHNA and CDR2 YNFKEQ. The length of the CDR3 is 15 residues. Trimming cost V 4 bases and J 2 bases; bases outside gene matches: 4. The CDR3 sequence is CASSRSGGTYNEQFF. In nucleotides, the CDR3 is TGTGCCAGCAGCCGGAGCGGGGGCACCTACAATGAGCAGTTCTTC.

This clonotype was recorded once. V gene TRBV13 combines with J gene TRBJ2-1; 11 nucleotides match TRBD1. The length of the CDR3 is 16 residues. J was trimmed by 7 bases and V by 5 bases; bases with no gene match: 10. CDR1 and CDR2 from the germline V gene are PRHDT and FYEKMQ (reference sequence). In nucleotides, the CDR3 is TGTGCCAGCAGCCCGAGGACAGGGGGCTTCTTGAATGAGCAGTTCTTC. Translation: CASSPRTGGFLNEQFF.

Note on this clonotype: A read error may account for a junction end that differs from germline. The chain recombines TRBV7-7 with TRBJ2-1, with D possibly being TRBD1 (5 bases). CDR3 size: 16 residues. Germline V lookup: CDR1 SSHAT, CDR2 FNYEAQ (reference sequence). The CDR3: CASSLAFQGPYNEQFF. The CDR3, as DNA: TGTGCTAGCAGCTTAGCTTTTCAGGGTCCCTACAATGAGCAGTTCTTC.

There are a few counts of this clonotype. The V and J genes are TRBV20-1 and TRBJ2-3, with 8 bases lining up with TRBD2. The germline gives CDR1 DFQATT, CDR2 SNEGSKA (reference sequence). V lost 5 bases, J lost 0 bases, and 7 bases stayed unmatched. CDR3 length: 15 residues. The CDR3 loop is CSALRPSGSTDTQYF. For the CDR3, the DNA is TGCAGTGCTCTCCGCCCTAGCGGGAGCACAGATACGCAGTATTTT.

J is TRBJ2-1 and V is TRBV5-1; D is uncertain. The CDR3 has 15 amino acids. Trimming took 0 bases from V and 0 from J, leaving 7 bases between them. From germline, CDR1 is SGHRS and CDR2 YFSETQ. CDR3 nucleotide sequence: TGCGCCAGCAGCTTGGTTCAGAGCTCCTACAATGAGCAGTTCTTC. Translated, it gives CASSLVQSSYNEQFF.

The chain is built from TRBV20-1 and TRBJ2-7; possibly TRBD1 or TRBD2 for D (5 bases each). The CDR3 is 15 residues long. The V gene lost 6 bases and the J gene lost 0 bases, with 18 bases spanning the gap. Germline V gives CDR1 DFQATT, CDR2 SNEGSKA (reference sequence). The DNA for the CDR3 is TGCAGTGCCCCCGCAGAGGGGATTCTCTCCTACGAGCAGTACTTC. It encodes CSAPAEGILSYEQYF.